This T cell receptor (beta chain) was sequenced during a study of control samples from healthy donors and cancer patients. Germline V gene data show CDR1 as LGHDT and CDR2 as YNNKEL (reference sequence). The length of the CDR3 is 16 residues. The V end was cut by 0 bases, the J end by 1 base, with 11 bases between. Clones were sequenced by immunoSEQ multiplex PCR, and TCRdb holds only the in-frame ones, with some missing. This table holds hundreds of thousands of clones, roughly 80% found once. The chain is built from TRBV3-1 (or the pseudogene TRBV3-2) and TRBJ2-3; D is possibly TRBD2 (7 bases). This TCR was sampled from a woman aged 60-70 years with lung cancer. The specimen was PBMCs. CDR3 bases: TGTGCCAGCAGCCAAGACTGGGGGGGCCGCACAGATACGCAGTATTTT. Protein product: CASSQDWGGRTDTQYF.